The 21 T cell receptor beta chains listed next were all sequenced from one sample in a study of regulatory T cells in long-lasting Graves disease. Time point here: newly diagnosed GD, antithyroid drugs for less than 3 months. The TCR library was made from RNA extracted from PBMCs. Relying on iRepertoire HTBI primers and Arm-PCR of CDR3 regions, the team built TCR beta libraries. TCRdb called the multiplex PCR reads again in MiXCR, with one record for every CDR3 protein. The sample carries roughly 350,000 distinct CDR3 sequences, roughly 15% recorded once. The same data also contributed to another study, on T cells in Graves' hyperthyroidism and ophthalmopathy.

The starting material was peripheral blood mononuclear cells (PBMCs), obtained at new diagnosis, from a patient treated with antithyroid drugs. The receptors were gathered from a woman younger than 30 with Graves disease.

This clonotype came up many times. The rearrangement joins TRBV5-8 to TRBJ1-2; D perhaps matches TRBD1 (6 bases). CDR1 is SGHTS, CDR2 YDEGEE, per germline. With 2 bases removed from V and 4 bases from J, the gap between germline ends came to 15 bases. The CDR3 length is 15 residues. CDR3 amino acids: CASSFPTGLGYGYTF. CDR3 coding DNA: TGTGCCAGCAGCTTCCCCACAGGGTTGGGCTATGGCTACACCTTC.

This clonotype has a single count. The chain recombines TRBV6-1 with TRBJ2-6; no clear D. Trimming shortened V by 7 bases and J by 4 bases, and 14 bases separated the two germline ends. Germline assignment: CDR1 MNHNS and CDR2 SASEGT. CDR3 length equals 15 residues. CDR3: CASKDRHEGANVLTF. In nucleotides, the CDR3 is TGTGCCAGCAAGGACCGACATGAAGGGGCCAACGTCCTGACTTTC.

V and J are TRBV6-2 or TRBV6-3 and TRBJ2-5; D is ambiguous. Trimming took off 6 bases at V and 5 bases at J, with 19 bases between the two ends. Germline-derived CDR1 and CDR2 are MNHEY and SVGEGT. This CDR3 spans 15 amino acids. This CDR3 reads CASSSDSSTRETQYF. The CDR3 DNA follows: TGTGCCAGCAGCAGTGACTCGTCGACCCGGGAGACCCAGTACTTC.

The gene calls are TRBV29-1 and TRBJ1-1, with a weak D call TRBD1 (5 bases). Per germline, CDR1 SQVTM and CDR2 ANQGSEA. There are 12 residues in the CDR3. Trimming took 5 bases from V and 6 from J, leaving 13 bases between them. CDR3 sequence: CSVISGPSEAFF. The CDR3 DNA reads TGCAGCGTTATTTCAGGGCCTTCTGAAGCTTTCTTT.

This clonotype was seen ten or more times. The junction shows a germline mismatch at one end, possibly a read error. V usage is TRBV5-1 and J usage is TRBJ1-1, with D hard to call. Looked up from germline, CDR1 is SGHRS and CDR2 is YFSETQ. The CDR3 totals 13 residues. The CDR3 region is CASSFGMNTEAFF. CDR3 bases: TGTGCTAGCAGCTTTGGTATGAACACTGAAGCTTTCTTT.

This clonotype was picked up a small number of times. V and J are TRBV28 and TRBJ2-5; D tentatively reads TRBD1 or TRBD2 (6 bases each). V was trimmed by 3 bases and J by 4 bases, leaving 12 bases between them. The CDR3 extends over 14 amino acids. Per germline, CDR1 MDHEN and CDR2 SYDVKM. As DNA, the CDR3 is TGTGCCAGCAGTTTCCCGGGGGCCTCAGAGACCCAGTACTTC. The encoded protein is CASSFPGASETQYF. The whole variable domain, filled in from reference TRBV28 and TRBJ2-5, reads DVKVTQSSRYLVKRTGEKVFLECVQDMDHENMFWYRQDPGLGLRLIYFSYDVKMKEKGDIPEGYSVSREKKERFSLILESASTNQTSMYLCASSFPGASETQYFGPGTRLLVL.

This clonotype came up many times. The rearrangement links TRBV28 to TRBJ1-1; 9 bases line up with TRBD1. CDR3 size: 15 residues. CDR1 and CDR2 (germline): MDHEN, SYDVKM. V lost 5 bases and J lost 0; bases outside the gene matches: 4. The CDR3 nucleotides read TGTGCCAGCAGTCCCGGGACAGGGCTGAACACTGAAGCTTTCTTT. Translating gives CASSPGTGLNTEAFF. Supplemented by reference TRBV28 and TRBJ1-1, the full variable domain reads DVKVTQSSRYLVKRTGEKVFLECVQDMDHENMFWYRQDPGLGLRLIYFSYDVKMKEKGDIPEGYSVSREKKERFSLILESASTNQTSMYLCASSPGTGLNTEAFFGQGTRLTVV.

The chain has TRBV11-3 and TRBJ2-5; 13 bases line up with TRBD2. The CDR3 is 16 residues long. Looked up from germline, CDR1 is SGHNT and CDR2 is YENEEA. The V and J ends lost 0 bases and 2 bases, in that order; junction bases with no gene match: 0. CDR3 sequence reads: CASSLELAGGQETQYF. CDR3 bases: TGTGCCAGCAGCTTAGAACTAGCGGGGGGGCAAGAGACCCAGTACTTC.

The chain uses TRBV11-2 and TRBJ1-2, with unresolved D. CDR1 SGHAT and CDR2 FQNNGV come from the germline V gene. CDR3 length equals 13 residues. The V end lost 2 bases, the J end lost 6 bases, and 10 bases lay between the germline ends. CDR3 sequence (DNA): TGTGCCAGCAGCTTAATATGGCACCATGGCTACACCTTC. Amino acids: CASSLIWHHGYTF.

This clonotype has a handful of counts. The chain uses TRBV19 and TRBJ2-3; TRBD2 agrees at 7 bases. Unmatched junction bases numbered 12, after V lost 3 bases and J lost 9 bases. There are 15 residues in the CDR3. Germline CDR1 LNHDA, CDR2 SQIVND (reference sequence). The CDR3 coding sequence is TGTGCCAGTAGTATTATTACGGGAGGAAGTGCAACGCAGTATTTT. Translating gives CASSIITGGSATQYF.

This clonotype appeared many times. This rearrangement joins TRBV4-2 to TRBJ2-1, with 8 bases aligning to TRBD2. V lost 1 base to trimming and J lost 4 bases; unmatched junction nucleotides: 9. The CDR3 totals 17 residues. In germline, CDR1 is LGHNA, CDR2 YNFKEQ. CDR3 protein: CASSQVRGGGTYNEQFF. CDR3 DNA sequence: TGTGCCAGCAGCCAAGTTCGGGGCGGGGGGACATACAATGAGCAGTTCTTC.

This chain connects TRBV30 to TRBJ2-7; possibly TRBD1 for D (6 bases). The germline CDR1 and CDR2 sequences are GTSNPN and SVGIG (reference sequence). CDR3 size: 14 residues. Trimming stripped 5 bases from V and 6 bases from J, with 20 bases between. For the CDR3, the DNA is TGTGCCTGGGCCAGAGATACAGGGCGGAGCGAGCAGTACTTC. Translated: CAWARDTGRSEQYF.

This clonotype was counted at least ten times. The chain is built from TRBV5-8 and TRBJ1-1; weak D call: TRBD1 (5 bases). The CDR3 runs 15 residues. V was cut by 4 bases and J by 0 bases, with 13 bases left in between. Germline CDR1 is SGHTS and CDR2 is YDEGEE. The CDR3 DNA reads as TGTGCCAGCAGCACCAGGGTAGGGTTGAACACTGAAGCTTTCTTT. Residues: CASSTRVGLNTEAFF.

Ten or more counts support this clonotype. The genes are TRBV9 and TRBJ2-5; D remains ambiguous. This CDR3 contains 13 residues. From germline, CDR1 is SGDLS and CDR2 YYNGEE. V was clipped by 3 bases and J by 2 bases, with 8 bases between them. CDR3 DNA sequence: TGTGCCAGCAGCGATGGAAGACAAGAGACCCAGTACTTC. Residues: CASSDGRQETQYF.

The CDR3 loop reads CSVGGMGSNYGYTF. The CDR3 region has the DNA TGCAGCGTCGGAGGGATGGGGTCTAACTATGGCTACACCTTC. This sequence joins TRBV29-1 and TRBJ1-2; D gene unclear. The CDR3 runs to 14 residues. In germline, CDR1 is SQVTM, CDR2 ANQGSEA. Trimming cost V 6 bases and J 0 bases, with 14 bases left between them.

This chain joins TRBV3-1 and TRBJ2-3; no firm D call. The germline V gene encodes CDR1 LGHDT and CDR2 YNNKEL (reference sequence). Between the trimmed V and J ends, which lost 3 bases and 0 bases, there was a span of 10 bases. The CDR3 is made up of 15 amino acids. Written as DNA, the CDR3 is TGTGCCAGCAGCCACCAACGGCGGAGCACAGATACGCAGTATTTT. It yields the protein CASSHQRRSTDTQYF.

The rearrangement joins TRBV6-2 or TRBV6-3 to TRBJ2-5, with TRBD2 matching over 9 bases. The CDR3 covers 19 residues. The V gene end was trimmed by 4 bases and the J gene end by 1 base; junction bases not matched to a gene: 16. Per the germline V gene, CDR1 is MNHEY and CDR2 is SVGEGT. Here the CDR3 DNA reads TGTGCCAGCAGTTCCCATCCGGGACTAGCAAGTACCCTCCAAGAGACCCAGTACTTC. Protein: CASSSHPGLASTLQETQYF.

This clonotype was seen many times. The rearrangement uses TRBV29-1 and TRBJ1-5; a possible D gene is TRBD1 (5 bases). Germline V gene sequence: CDR1 SQVTM, CDR2 ANQGSEA. CDR3 length: 13 residues. Trimming shortened V by 7 bases and J by 4 bases, and 14 bases separated the two germline ends. CDR3 sequence: CSGGDGPNQPQHF. For the CDR3, the DNA is TGCAGCGGGGGGGACGGACCAAATCAGCCCCAGCATTTT. The full variable domain, in which reference TRBV29-1 and TRBJ1-5 provide the parts outside the CDR3, is SAVISQKPSRDICQRGTSLTIQCQVDSQVTMMFWYRQQPGQSLTLIATANQGSEATYESGFVIDKFPISRPNLTFSTLTVSNMSPEDSSIYLCSGGDGPNQPQHFGDGTRLSIL.

The V gene is TRBV19, the J gene TRBJ1-2; D is unclear. Trimming took 1 base from V and 0 from J, leaving 6 bases between them. The CDR3 is 14 amino acids. Germline values: CDR1 LNHDA, CDR2 SQIVND (reference sequence). CDR3 DNA sequence: TGTGCCAGTAGTATAGCTCCAGCTAACTATGGCTACACCTTC. This sequence encodes CASSIAPANYGYTF.

This clonotype has ten or more counts. This rearrangement joins TRBV5-8 to TRBJ1-1; D might be TRBD1 (5 bases). Germline CDR1 reads SGHTS; CDR2 reads YDEGEE. The CDR3 length is 11 residues. Trimming shortened V by 2 bases and J by 11 bases, and 10 bases separated the two germline ends. The CDR3 nucleotides are TGTGCCAGCAGCTTTGGGGGATCGGCTTTCTTT. This codes for CASSFGGSAFF.

This clonotype was observed at least ten times. V gene TRBV2 combines with J gene TRBJ2-3, with 8 bases matching TRBD2. This CDR3 is built from 15 residues. Germline trimming cut 4 bases from V and 1 base from J; bases unmatched to any gene: 4. CDR1 SNHLY and CDR2 FYNNEI come from the germline V gene. CDR3 bases: TGTGCCAGCAGTGGACGGGGGGGAGGCACAGATACGCAGTATTTT. This encodes CASSGRGGGTDTQYF.